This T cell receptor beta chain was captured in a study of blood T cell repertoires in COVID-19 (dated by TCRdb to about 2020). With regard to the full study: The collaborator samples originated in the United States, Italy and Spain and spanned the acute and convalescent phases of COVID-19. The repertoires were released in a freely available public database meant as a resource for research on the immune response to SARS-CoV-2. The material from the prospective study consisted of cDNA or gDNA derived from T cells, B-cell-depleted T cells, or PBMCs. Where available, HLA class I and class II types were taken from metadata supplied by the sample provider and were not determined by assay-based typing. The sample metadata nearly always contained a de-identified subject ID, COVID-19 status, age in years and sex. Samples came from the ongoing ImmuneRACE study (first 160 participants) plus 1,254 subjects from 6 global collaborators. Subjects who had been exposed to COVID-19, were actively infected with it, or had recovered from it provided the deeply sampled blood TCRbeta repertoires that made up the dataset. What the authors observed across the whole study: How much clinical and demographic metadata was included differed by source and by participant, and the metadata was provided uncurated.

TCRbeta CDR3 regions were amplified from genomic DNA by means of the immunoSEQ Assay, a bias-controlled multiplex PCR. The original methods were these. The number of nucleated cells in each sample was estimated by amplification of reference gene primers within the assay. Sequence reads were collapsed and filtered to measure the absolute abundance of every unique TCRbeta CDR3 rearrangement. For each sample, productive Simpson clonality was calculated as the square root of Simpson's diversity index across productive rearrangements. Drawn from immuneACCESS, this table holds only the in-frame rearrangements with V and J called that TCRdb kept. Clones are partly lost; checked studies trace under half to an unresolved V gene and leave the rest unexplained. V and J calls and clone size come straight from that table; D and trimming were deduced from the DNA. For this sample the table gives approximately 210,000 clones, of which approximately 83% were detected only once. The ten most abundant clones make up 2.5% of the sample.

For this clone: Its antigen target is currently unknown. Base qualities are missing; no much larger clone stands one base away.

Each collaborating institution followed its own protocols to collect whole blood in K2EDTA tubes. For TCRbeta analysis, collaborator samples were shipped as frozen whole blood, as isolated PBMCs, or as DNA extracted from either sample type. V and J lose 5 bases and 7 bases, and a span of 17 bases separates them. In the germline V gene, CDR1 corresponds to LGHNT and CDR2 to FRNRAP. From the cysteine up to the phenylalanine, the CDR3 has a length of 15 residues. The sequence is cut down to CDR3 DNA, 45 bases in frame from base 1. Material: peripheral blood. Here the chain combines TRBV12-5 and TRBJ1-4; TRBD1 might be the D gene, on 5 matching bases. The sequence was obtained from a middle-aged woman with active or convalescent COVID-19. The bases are TGTGCTAGTGGTCTCTCCAACATGGGGGGTGAAAAACTGTTTTTT. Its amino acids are CASGLSNMGGEKLFF.